The 6 T cell receptor beta chains presented below share a single source sample, sequenced in a study of T cells in women clearing cervical HPV infection. The method was immunoSEQ multiplex PCR; TCRdb's version includes in-frame clones alone and lacks a portion of them. The sample holds about 45,000 clones. The sequenced material came from blood buffy coat. These receptors all stem from a woman between 18 and 75 years old with a cervical HPV16 infection that either progressed to CIN3+ or cleared (not recorded which).

As regards this clone: Read sequence stops 3 residues before the CDR3 end, and the germline J gene provides the missing end. The chain employs TRBV6-2 or TRBV6-3 and TRBJ2-1, with D possibly matching TRBD1 (5 bases). Trimming removed 0 bases from V and 1 base from J, with 13 bases in between. The CDR3 loop spans 17 amino acids. The V gene's germline CDR1 is MNHEY and CDR2 SVGEGT. CDR3: CASSYSKQGWSYNEQFF. The sequenced CDR3 bases are TGTGCCAGCAGTTACTCGAAGCAGGGCTGGTCCTACAATGAG.

A note on this clone: The CDR3 is cut off 3 residues early in the read; its end comes from the germline J gene. The genes are TRBV5-4 and TRBJ2-7; 8 bases match TRBD2. The CDR3 has 14 amino acids. Germline CDR1 and CDR2: SGHNT and YYREEE (reference sequence). Unmatched junction bases numbered 7, after V lost 6 bases and J lost 2 bases. The CDR3 protein is CASIDSGTPYEQYF. CDR3 DNA, as far as it was read: TGTGCCAGCATCGATAGCGGGACTCCCTACGAG.

As regards this clone: The sequence runs out 3 residues before the end of the CDR3; the remainder is reconstructed from the germline J gene. V and J are TRBV7-3 and TRBJ2-2; 7 bases are a match to TRBD1. Germline CDR1 and CDR2: SGHTA and FQGTGA. This CDR3 region has 17 residues. The J segment lost 3 bases and the V segment lost 0 bases, leaving 7 bases of the junction unmatched. The DNA read from the CDR3 is TGTGCCAGCAGCTTAACTATAGGGGACAGACACACCGGGGAG. Translation: CASSLTIGDRHTGE. The entire CDR3 protein is CASSLTIGDRHTGELFF.

Points on this clone: The read halts 3 residues ahead of the CDR3 end, with the missing end drawn from the germline J gene. V gene TRBV20-1 combines with J gene TRBJ2-5; maybe TRBD1 (6 bases). With 3 bases removed from V and 2 bases from J, the gap between germline ends came to 10 bases. This CDR3 is 13 amino acids long. Per germline, CDR1 DFQATT and CDR2 SNEGSKA (reference sequence). The CDR3 region is CSARRTAQETQYF. The sequenced CDR3 bases are TGCAGTGCTAGGAGGACAGCACAAGAGACC.

A word on this clone: The read stops 3 residues short of the end of the CDR3; the missing end is completed from the germline J gene. This chain uses TRBV7-2 with TRBJ1-1; D not certain. CDR1 SGHTA and CDR2 FQGNSA come from the germline V gene. The CDR3 covers 13 residues. This CDR3 is CASLGSGRNEAFF. The CDR3 bases that were read are TGTGCCAGCTTGGGGAGCGGGAGAAATGAG.

Turning to this clone: From the germline J gene comes the end of the CDR3, since the read stops 3 residues before it. The chain carries TRBV6-4 and TRBJ2-1; TRBD2 aligns across 8 bases. The CDR3 spans 17 residues. Trimming took 2 bases from V and 5 from J; bases not matched to a gene: 11. Looked up from germline, CDR1 is MRHNA and CDR2 is SNTAGT. CDR3 bases read: TGTGCCAGCAGTGACCCTCGCGAACGGGAGGGGAACAATGAG. As protein: CASSDPREREGNNE. The full-length CDR3 reads as CASSDPREREGNNEQFF.